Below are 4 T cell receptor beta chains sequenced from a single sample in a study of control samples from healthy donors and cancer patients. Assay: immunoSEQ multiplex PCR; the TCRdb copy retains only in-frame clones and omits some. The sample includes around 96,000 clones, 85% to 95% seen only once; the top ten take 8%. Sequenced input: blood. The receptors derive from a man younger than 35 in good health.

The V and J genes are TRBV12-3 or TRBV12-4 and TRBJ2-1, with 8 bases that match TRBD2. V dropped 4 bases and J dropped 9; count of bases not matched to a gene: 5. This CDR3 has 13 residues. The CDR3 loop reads CASSSGLASEQFF. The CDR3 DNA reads TGTGCCAGCAGTTCTGGACTAGCCAGTGAGCAGTTCTTC.

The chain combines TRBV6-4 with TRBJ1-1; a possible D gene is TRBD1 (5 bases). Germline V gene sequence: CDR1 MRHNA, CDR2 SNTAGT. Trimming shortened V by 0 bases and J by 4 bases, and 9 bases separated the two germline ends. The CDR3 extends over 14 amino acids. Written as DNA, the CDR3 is TGTGCCAGCAGTGACTCCGGGGGTGCCACTGAAGCTTTCTTT. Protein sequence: CASSDSGGATEAFF.

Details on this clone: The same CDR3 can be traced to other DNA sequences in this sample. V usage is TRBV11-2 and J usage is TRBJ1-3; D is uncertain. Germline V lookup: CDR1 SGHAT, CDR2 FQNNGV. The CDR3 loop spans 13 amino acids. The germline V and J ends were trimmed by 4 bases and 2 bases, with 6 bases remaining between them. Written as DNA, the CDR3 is TGTGCCAGCAGCTCCTCCCCTGGAAACACCATATATTTT. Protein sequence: CASSSSPGNTIYF.

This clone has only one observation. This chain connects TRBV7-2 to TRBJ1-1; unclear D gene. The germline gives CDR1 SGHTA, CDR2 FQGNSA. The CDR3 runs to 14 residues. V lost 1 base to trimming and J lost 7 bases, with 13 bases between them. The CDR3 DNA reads TGTGCCAGCAGCTTAGAAGCGGGCAGAGATGAAGCTTTCTTT. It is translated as CASSLEAGRDEAFF.